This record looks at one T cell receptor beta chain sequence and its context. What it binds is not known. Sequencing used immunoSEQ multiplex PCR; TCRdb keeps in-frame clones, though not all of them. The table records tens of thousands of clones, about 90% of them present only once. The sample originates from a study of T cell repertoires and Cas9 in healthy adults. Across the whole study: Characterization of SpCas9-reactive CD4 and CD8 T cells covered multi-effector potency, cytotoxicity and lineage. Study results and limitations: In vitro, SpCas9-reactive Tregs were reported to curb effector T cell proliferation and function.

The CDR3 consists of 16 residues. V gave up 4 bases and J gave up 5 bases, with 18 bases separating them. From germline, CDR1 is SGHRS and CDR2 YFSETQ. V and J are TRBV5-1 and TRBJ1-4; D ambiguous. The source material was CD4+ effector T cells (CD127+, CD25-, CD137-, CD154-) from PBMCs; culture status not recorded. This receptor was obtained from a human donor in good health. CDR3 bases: TGCGCCAGCAGCCTAGGGAGTCTAGGACCCAATGAAAAACTGTTTTTT. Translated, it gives CASSLGSLGPNEKLFF.